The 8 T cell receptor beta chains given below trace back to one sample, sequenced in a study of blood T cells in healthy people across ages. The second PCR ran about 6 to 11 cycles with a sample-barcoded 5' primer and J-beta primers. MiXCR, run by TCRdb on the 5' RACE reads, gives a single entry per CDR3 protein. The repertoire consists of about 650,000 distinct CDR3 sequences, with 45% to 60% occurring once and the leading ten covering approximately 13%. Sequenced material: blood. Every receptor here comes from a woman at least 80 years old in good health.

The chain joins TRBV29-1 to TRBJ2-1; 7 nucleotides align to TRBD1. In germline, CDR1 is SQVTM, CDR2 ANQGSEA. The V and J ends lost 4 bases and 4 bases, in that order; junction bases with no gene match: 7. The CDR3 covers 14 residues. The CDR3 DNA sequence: TGCAGCGTTGCAACCGGGACAGCGTACAATGAGCAGTTCTTC. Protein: CSVATGTAYNEQFF.

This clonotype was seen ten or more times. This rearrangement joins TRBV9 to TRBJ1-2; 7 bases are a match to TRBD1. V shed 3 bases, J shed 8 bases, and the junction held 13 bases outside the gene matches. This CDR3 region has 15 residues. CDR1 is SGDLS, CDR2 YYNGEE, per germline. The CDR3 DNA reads TGTGCCAGCAGCGAAGGGGGCAGGGGGAGATTCGGCTACACCTTC. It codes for CASSEGGRGRFGYTF.

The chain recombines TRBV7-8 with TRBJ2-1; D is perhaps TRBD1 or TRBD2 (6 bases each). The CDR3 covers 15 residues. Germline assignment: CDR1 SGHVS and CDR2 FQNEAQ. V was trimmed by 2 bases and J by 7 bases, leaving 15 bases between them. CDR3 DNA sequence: TGTGCCAGCAGCTTAAGGTGGGGGGCCGAGAATGAGCAGTTCTTC. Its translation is CASSLRWGAENEQFF.

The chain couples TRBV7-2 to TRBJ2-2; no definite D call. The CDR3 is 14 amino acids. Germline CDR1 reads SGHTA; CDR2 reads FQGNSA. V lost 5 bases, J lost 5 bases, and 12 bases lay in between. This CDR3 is CASSRARVTGELFF. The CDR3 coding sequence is TGTGCCAGCAGCCGAGCTCGGGTAACCGGGGAGCTGTTTTTT.

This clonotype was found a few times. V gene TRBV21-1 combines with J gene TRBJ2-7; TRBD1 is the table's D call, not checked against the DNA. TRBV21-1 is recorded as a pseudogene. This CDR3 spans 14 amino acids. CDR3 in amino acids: CASSINRDSYPLYF. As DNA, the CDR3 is TGTGCCAGCAGCATAAACAGGGATTCTTATCCCCTGTACTTC.

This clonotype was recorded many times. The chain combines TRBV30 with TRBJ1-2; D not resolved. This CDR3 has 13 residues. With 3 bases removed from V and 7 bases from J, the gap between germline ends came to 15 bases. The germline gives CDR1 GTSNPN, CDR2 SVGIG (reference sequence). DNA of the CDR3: TGTGCCTGGAGCCTGGAACGTGTGGGTGGCTACACCTTC. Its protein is CAWSLERVGGYTF.

DNA of the CDR3: TGTGCCAGCAGATCCGGGACTAGCGGGAGGGACGAGCAGTACTTC. The encoded protein is CASRSGTSGRDEQYF. The V call is TRBV28, the J call TRBJ2-7, with TRBD2 matching over 16 bases. V gave up 6 bases and J gave up 5 bases; unmatched junction bases: 4. The CDR3 is 15 residues long. Germline CDR1 MDHEN, CDR2 SYDVKM.

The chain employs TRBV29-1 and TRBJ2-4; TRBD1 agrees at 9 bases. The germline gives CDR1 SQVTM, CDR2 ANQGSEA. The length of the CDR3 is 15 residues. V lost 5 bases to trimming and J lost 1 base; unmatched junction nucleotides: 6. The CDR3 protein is CSVRDRDLAKNIQYF. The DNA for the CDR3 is TGCAGCGTTAGGGACAGGGATTTGGCCAAAAACATTCAGTACTTC.